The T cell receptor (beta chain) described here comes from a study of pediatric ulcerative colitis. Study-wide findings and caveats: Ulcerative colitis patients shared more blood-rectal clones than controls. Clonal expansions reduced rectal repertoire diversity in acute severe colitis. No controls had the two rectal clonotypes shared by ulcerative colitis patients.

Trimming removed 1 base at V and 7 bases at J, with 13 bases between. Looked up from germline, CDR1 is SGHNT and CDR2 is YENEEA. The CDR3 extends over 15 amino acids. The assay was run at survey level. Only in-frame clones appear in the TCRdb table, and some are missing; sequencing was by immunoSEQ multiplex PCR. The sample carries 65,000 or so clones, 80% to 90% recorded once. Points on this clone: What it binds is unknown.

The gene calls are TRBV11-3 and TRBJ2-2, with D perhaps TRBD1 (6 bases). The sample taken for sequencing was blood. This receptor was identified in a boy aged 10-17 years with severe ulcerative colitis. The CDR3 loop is CASSLAGGDIGELFF. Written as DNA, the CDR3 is TGTGCCAGCAGCTTAGCGGGTGGGGACATCGGGGAGCTGTTTTTT.